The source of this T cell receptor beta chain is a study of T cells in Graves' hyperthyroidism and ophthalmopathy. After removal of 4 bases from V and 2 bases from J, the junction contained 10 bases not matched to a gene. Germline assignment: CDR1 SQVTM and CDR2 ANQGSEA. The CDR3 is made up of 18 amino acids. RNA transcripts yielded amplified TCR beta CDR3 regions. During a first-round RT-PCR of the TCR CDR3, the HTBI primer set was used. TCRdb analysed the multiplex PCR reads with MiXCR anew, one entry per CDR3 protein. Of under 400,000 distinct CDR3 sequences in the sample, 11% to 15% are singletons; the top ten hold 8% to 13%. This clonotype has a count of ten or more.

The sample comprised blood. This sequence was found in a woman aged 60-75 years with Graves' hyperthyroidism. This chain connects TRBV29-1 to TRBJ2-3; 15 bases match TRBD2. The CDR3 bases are TGCAGCGTTGTCTCGGGACTAGCGGGAGGCCTGAACACAGATACGCAGTATTTT. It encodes CSVVSGLAGGLNTDTQYF.